This T cell receptor beta chain was sequenced in a study of blood T cell repertoires in COVID-19 (dated by TCRdb to 2018 to 2021). Regarding the research as a whole: The collaborator samples originated in the United States, Italy and Spain and spanned the acute and convalescent phases of COVID-19. The material from the prospective study consisted of cDNA or gDNA derived from T cells, B-cell-depleted T cells, or PBMCs. Subjects who had been exposed to COVID-19, were actively infected with it, or had recovered from it provided the deeply sampled blood TCRbeta repertoires that made up the dataset. The repertoires were made available in a free public database intended to serve as a resource for research on the immune response to SARS-CoV-2. The samples were drawn from two sources: the first 160 participants of the ongoing ImmuneRACE study, and 950 to 1,500 subjects contributed by 6 global collaborators. The sample metadata nearly always contained a de-identified subject ID, COVID-19 status, age in years and sex. HLA class I and class II types, where available, came from metadata supplied by the sample provider rather than from assay-based typing.

In Seattle, one collaborating source enrolled patients while the infection was active and tracked those patients longitudinally over the course of disease. The collaborating institutions used their own protocols to collect whole blood in K2EDTA tubes. For TCRbeta analysis, collaborators shipped samples as frozen whole blood, isolated PBMCs, or DNA extracted from either of those sample types. The study at large found these results: The quantity of clinical and demographic metadata differed by source and by participant and was supplied without curation.

Worth noting for this clone: Its antigen is still unknown. Base qualities are not provided; no much larger clone lies one nucleotide away.

TCRbeta CDR3 regions were amplified from genomic DNA by means of the immunoSEQ Assay, a bias-controlled multiplex PCR. Concerning the study's data processing: The number of nucleated cells in each sample was estimated by amplification of reference gene primers within the assay. To quantify the absolute abundance of each unique TCRbeta CDR3 rearrangement, sequence reads were collapsed and filtered. For each sample, productive Simpson clonality was calculated as the square root of Simpson's diversity index across productive rearrangements. The source is immuneACCESS, and TCRdb retained only in-frame sequences with V and J called. Part of the clones is not carried over; for the studies checked, unresolved V genes explain less than half of this, and the remainder is unexplained. The V and J calls and clone size are taken from that table; D and trimming were inferred from the DNA. The sample table holds 300,000 or so clones, of which 90% to 95% were seen once. The top ten clones comprise 2.2% of the sample.

Reading from cysteine to phenylalanine, the CDR3 counts 14 amino acids. Kept here is only the CDR3 DNA, which spans 42 bases and is read in frame from base 1. CDR1 and CDR2 are read off the germline V gene as MNHEY and SVGAGI. Unmatched junction bases come to 3, with V trimmed by 6 bases and J by 0 bases. This chain joins TRBV6-5 to TRBJ1-2, and TRBD1 aligns with 8 junction nucleotides. The TCR originated in a woman aged 30 to 39 with COVID-19, enrolled during active disease. Sequenced input: peripheral blood. The bases read TGTGCCAGCAGCGCAGGGGGCCCTAACTATGGCTACACCTTC. Translated, this gives CASSAGGPNYGYTF.